This T cell receptor (beta chain) was recorded in a study of control samples from healthy donors and cancer patients. Here immunoSEQ multiplex PCR was the method, and the copy in TCRdb shows in-frame clones only, minus some. The sample holds about 180,000 clones, around nine tenths seen once. The germline gives CDR1 WSHSY, CDR2 SAAADI. The CDR3 covers 13 residues. With 8 bases removed from V and 0 bases from J, the gap between germline ends came to 8 bases. This chain joins TRBV10-2 and TRBJ1-3, with D uncertain. The sequence was collected from a man aged 30-40 years in good health. The sample consisted of blood. In DNA, the CDR3 is TGCGCCAGCCTTGGGTTCTCTGGAAACACCATATATTTT. Residues: CASLGFSGNTIYF.